Described below is a single T cell receptor (beta chain) sequence and its context. Its antigen is as yet unknown. V dropped 0 bases and J dropped 7; count of bases not matched to a gene: 6. CDR3 length: 15 amino acids. Germline V gene data show CDR1 as SGDLS and CDR2 as YYNGEE. This entry is derived from a study of circulating and synovial CD4+ cells in juvenile arthritis. Assay: immunoSEQ multiplex PCR; the TCRdb copy retains only in-frame clones and omits some. The table includes tens of thousands of clones, roughly 93% detected once. Whole-study results and caveats: Vbeta family usage analysis did not detect the pathogenic-like versus bulk difference.

The source material was CD4+ T cells from blood. The sequence was obtained from a human donor with juvenile idiopathic arthritis. The chain employs TRBV9 and TRBJ2-1; TRBD2 matches at 8 bases. The CDR3, as DNA: TGTGCCAGCAGCGTAGACCAGCGGGGGTTTAATGAGCAGTTCTTC. Translating gives CASSVDQRGFNEQFF.